A selection of T cell receptor beta chains follows, all from one sample in a study of blood T cell repertoires in COVID-19. The assay was immunoSEQ multiplex PCR, and TCRdb's table has in-frame clones only and misses some. The sample holds 100,000 to 150,000 clones, about four fifths seen once. Specimen: peripheral blood. Source of these receptors: a woman in her seventies with acute or convalescent COVID-19. Each CDR3 is given with its conserved first and last residue. D genes are given only for firm matches. Only part of the rows carry a size: once, few, many, or a class if the clone is expanded.

clone size	V gene	J gene	D gene	CDR3 DNA	CDR3 protein
.	TRBV3-1/TRBV3-2	TRBJ2-1	TRBD2	TGTGCCAGCAGCCAATCCCTCGCGGGGGGGATGTACAATGAGCAGTTCTTC	CASSQSLAGGMYNEQFF
.	TRBV27	TRBJ2-5	TRBD2	TGTGCCAGCAGTTTGCGACCAACCGGAAGACTAGCGGGTCAAGAGACCCAGTACTTC	CASSLRPTGRLAGQETQYF
few	TRBV10-3	TRBJ1-6	TRBD1	TGTGCCATCAGCACAGGGGTGGGTAATTCACCCCTCCACTTT	CAISTGVGNSPLHF
once	TRBV5-6	TRBJ2-5	.	TGTGCCAGCAGCATTGGACTATCCCAAGAGACCCAGTACTTC	CASSIGLSQETQYF
.	TRBV7-2	TRBJ1-1	TRBD1	TGTGCCAGCAGCTTAACCGGGACAGCGAACACTGAAGCTTTCTTT	CASSLTGTANTEAFF
.	TRBV7-8	TRBJ2-1	.	TGTGCCAGCAGCCCCGGCGGGGTAGCCGGTGAGCAGTTCTTC	CASSPGGVAGEQFF
.	TRBV2	TRBJ1-2	TRBD1	TGTGCCAGCAGCCGTGACAGGGGGATATTGTCTGGCTACACCTTC	CASSRDRGILSGYTF
once	TRBV4-3	TRBJ2-2	.	TGCGCCAGCAGCCAAGAGACAGCCAACACCGGGGAGCTGTTTTTT	CASSQETANTGELFF
.	TRBV5-6	TRBJ1-2	.	TGTGCCAGCAATTACGAGGGATCGTATGGCTACACCTTC	CASNYEGSYGYTF
.	TRBV11-3	TRBJ2-1	TRBD2	TGTGCCAGCAGCCGAACTAGCGGGGGTGGTGAGCAGTTCTTC	CASSRTSGGGEQFF